This T cell receptor (beta chain) was captured by sequencing in a study of early T cells in non-severe SARS-CoV-2 infection. At the level of the study: With bulk RNA from unsorted whole blood as input, sequencing yielded unpaired chains. The study, taken as a whole, reports: Matching with VDJdb favored anti-spike CD8 responses (missing private and CD4 specificities).

TCRdb re-analysed the 5' RACE reads in MiXCR, keeping a single row per CDR3 protein. The table shows 70,000 to 80,000 distinct CDR3 sequences, with around 12% occurring only once. Looked up from germline, CDR1 is SGHAT and CDR2 is FQNNGV. The CDR3 totals 16 residues. The V gene end was trimmed by 1 base and the J gene end by 5 bases; junction bases not matched to a gene: 9. As for this clonotype: The antigen remains unidentified.

V usage is TRBV11-2 and J usage is TRBJ2-3; 7 bases are shared with TRBD1. The TCR was taken from an adult who was a healthcare worker with PCR-confirmed SARS-CoV-2 infection or an uninfected control (not recorded which). Sequenced material: whole blood, taken at baseline. The CDR3 DNA reads as TGTGCCAGCAGCTTAGCCGAGGGGGCCCGGGGAGATACGCAGTATTTT. Protein sequence: CASSLAEGARGDTQYF.